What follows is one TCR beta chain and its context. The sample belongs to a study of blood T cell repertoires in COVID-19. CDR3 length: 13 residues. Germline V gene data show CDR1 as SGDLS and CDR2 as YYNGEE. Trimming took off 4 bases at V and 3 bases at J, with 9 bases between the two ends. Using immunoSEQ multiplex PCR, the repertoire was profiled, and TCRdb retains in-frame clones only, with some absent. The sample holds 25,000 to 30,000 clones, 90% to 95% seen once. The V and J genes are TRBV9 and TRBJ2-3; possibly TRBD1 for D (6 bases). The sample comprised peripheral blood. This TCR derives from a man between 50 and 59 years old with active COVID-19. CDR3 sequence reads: CASSPGQTDTQYF. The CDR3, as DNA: TGTGCCAGCAGCCCTGGACAGACAGATACGCAGTATTTT.